The following is a TCR beta chain sequence with its context. V lost 4 bases and J lost 6, with 9 bases in between. CDR3 size: 13 residues. Germline values: CDR1 SGHNT, CDR2 YENEEA. Profiled with immunoSEQ multiplex PCR; TCRdb holds only in-frame clones, not every one. The sample contains roughly 100,000 clones, approximately 90% of which appear only once. The entry originates in a study of blood T cell repertoires in COVID-19. The wider study: Specimens from acute and convalescent COVID-19 originated in the United States, Italy and Spain. PBMCs, B-cell-depleted T cells, or T cells provided the cDNA or gDNA that made up the material.

The receptor's source is a woman aged 50 to 65 in a cohort sampled during active COVID-19. Sequencing input: peripheral blood. The chain employs TRBV11-3 and TRBJ2-2, with TRBD1 as a possible D gene (5 bases). CDR3 nucleotides: TGTGCCAGCAGCTCATACAGGCCCGGGGAGCTGTTTTTT. This encodes CASSSYRPGELFF.